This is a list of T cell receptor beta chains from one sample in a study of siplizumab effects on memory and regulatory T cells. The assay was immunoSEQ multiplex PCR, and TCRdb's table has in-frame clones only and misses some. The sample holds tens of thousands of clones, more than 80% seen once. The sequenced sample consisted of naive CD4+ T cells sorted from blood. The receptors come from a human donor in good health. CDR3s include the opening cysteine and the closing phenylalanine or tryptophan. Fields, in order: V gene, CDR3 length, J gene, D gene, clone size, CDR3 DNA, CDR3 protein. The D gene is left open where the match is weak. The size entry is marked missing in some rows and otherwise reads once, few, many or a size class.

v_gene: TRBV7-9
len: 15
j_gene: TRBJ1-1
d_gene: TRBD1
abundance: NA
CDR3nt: TGTGCCAGCAGAACAGACAGGGGCCCGCATACTGAAGCTTTCTTT
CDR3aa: CASRTDRGPHTEAFF

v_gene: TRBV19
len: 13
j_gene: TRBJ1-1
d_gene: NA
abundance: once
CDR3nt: TGTGCCAGTAGTCCCCTCGGGGGGACTGAAGCTTTCTTT
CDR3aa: CASSPLGGTEAFF

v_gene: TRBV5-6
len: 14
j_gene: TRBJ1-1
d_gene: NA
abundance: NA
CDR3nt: TGTGCCAGCAGCTTGGGGCAGATGAACACTGAAGCTTTCTTT
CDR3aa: CASSLGQMNTEAFF

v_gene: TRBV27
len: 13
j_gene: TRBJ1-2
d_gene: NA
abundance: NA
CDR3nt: TGTGCCAGCAGTTTAAGGGCTACGTATGGCTACACCTTC
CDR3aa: CASSLRATYGYTF

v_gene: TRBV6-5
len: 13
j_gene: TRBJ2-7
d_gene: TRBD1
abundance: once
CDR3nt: TGTGCCAGCAGGGGGACAGGGCCCTACGAGCAGTACTTC
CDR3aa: CASRGTGPYEQYF

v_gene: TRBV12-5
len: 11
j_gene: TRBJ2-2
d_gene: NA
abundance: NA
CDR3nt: TGTGCTAGTGCCAGTGAGGGAGAGCTGTTTTTT
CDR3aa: CASASEGELFF

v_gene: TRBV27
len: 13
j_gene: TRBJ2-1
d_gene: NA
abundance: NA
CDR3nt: TGTGCCAGCAGTTTATCTTGGTGGGATGAGCAGTTCTTC
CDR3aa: CASSLSWWDEQFF

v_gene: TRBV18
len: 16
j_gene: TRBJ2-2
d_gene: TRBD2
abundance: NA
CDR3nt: TGTGCCAGCTCACCACGGGGGGGAGCCGACACCGGGGAGCTGTTTTTT
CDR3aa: CASSPRGGADTGELFF

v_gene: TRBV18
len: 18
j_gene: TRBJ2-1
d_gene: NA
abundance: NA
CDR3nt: TGTGCCAGCTCCCCTATGGGTATGTTAGCTGTCGCAACGGGTGAGCAGTTCTTC
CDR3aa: CASSPMGMLAVATGEQFF

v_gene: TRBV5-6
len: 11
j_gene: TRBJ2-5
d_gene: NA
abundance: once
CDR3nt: TGTGCCAGCAGCTTGGAGGCGGCCCAGTACTTC
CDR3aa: CASSLEAAQYF

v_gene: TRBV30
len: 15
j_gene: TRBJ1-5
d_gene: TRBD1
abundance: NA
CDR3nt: TGTGCCTGGGGCGCCAGGGGGGGTAGGAATCAGCCCCAGCATTTT
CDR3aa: CAWGARGGRNQPQHF

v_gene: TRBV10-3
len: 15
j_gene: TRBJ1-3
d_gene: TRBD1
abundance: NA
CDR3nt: TGTGCCATCAGTGAGACCAGGGGGCCTGGAAACACCATATATTTT
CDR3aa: CAISETRGPGNTIYF

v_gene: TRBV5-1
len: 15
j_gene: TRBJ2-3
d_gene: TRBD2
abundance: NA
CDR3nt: TGCGCCAGCAGCTGGGGGACTAGCGGGGTTGATACGCAGTATTTT
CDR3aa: CASSWGTSGVDTQYF

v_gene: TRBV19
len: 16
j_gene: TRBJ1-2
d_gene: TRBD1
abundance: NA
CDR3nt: TGTGCCAGTACGGGGAGTGTGGGACAGGGGGTTTATGGCTACACCTTC
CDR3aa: CASTGSVGQGVYGYTF

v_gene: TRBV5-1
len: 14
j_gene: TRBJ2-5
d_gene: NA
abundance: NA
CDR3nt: TGCGCCAGCAGCAGGGACACCCTCCAAGAGACCCAGTACTTC
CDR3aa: CASSRDTLQETQYF

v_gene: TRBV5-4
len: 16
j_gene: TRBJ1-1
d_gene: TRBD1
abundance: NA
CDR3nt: TGTGCCAGCAGCGCTGGGACAGGGGGGTTGAACACTGAAGCTTTCTTT
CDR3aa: CASSAGTGGLNTEAFF

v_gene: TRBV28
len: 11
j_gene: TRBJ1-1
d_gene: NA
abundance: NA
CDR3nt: TGTGCCAGCTTCAGGGAGGAGGAAGCTTTCTTT
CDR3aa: CASFREEEAFF

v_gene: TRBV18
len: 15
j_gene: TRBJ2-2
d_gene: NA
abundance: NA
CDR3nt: TGTGCCAGCTCATTGGGGGCGCGAATCACCGGGGAGCTGTTTTTT
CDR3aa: CASSLGARITGELFF

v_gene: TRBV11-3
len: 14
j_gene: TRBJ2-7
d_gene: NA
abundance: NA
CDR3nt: TGTGCCAGCAGCTTAGAAGGCAGGTCCTACGAGCAGTACTTC
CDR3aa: CASSLEGRSYEQYF

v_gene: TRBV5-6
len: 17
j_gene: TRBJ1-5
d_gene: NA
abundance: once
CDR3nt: TGTGCCAGCAGCTTGGGAGGGACAAATCTTTATAATCAGCCCCAGCATTTT
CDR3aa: CASSLGGTNLYNQPQHF

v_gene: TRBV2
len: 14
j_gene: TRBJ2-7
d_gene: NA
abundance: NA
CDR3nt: TGTGCCAGCAGGGACTTACTATTTCGGGGCGAGCAGTACTTC
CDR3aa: CASRDLLFRGEQYF

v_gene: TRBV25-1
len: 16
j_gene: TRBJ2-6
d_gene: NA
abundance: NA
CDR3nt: TGTGCCAGCAGTGCGGGCGGTAGCTCTGGGGCCAACGTCCTGACTTTC
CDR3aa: CASSAGGSSGANVLTF

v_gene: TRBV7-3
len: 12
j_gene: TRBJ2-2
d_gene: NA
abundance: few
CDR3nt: TGTGCCAGCAGCCTGAACACCGGGGAGCTGTTTTTT
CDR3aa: CASSLNTGELFF

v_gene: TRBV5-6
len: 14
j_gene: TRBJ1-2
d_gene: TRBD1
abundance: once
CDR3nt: TGTGCCAGCAGCCTGCTGGACAGGAACTATGGCTACACCTTC
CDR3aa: CASSLLDRNYGYTF

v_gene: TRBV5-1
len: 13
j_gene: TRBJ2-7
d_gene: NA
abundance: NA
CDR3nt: TGCGCCAGCAGCTTGGAGACTAACAGCGAGCAGTACTTC
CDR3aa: CASSLETNSEQYF

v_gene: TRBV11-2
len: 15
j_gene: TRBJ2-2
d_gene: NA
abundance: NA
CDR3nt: TGTGCCAGCAGCCGTACAGGGATTAACACCGGGGAGCTGTTTTTT
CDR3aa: CASSRTGINTGELFF

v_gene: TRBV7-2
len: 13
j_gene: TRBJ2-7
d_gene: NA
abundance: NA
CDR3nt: TGTGCCAGCAGCTTATTCCCGGGGATAGAGCAGTACTTC
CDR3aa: CASSLFPGIEQYF

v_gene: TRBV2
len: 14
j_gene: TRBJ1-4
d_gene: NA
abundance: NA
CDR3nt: TGTGCCAGCAGGTACAGAGCAACTAATGAAAAACTGTTTTTT
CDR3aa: CASRYRATNEKLFF

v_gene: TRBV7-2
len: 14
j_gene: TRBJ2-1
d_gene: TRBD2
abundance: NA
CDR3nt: TGTGCCAGCAGCCAAAGGGGACTAGCGGATGAGCAGTTCTTC
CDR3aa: CASSQRGLADEQFF

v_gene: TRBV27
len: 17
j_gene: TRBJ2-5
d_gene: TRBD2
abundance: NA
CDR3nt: TGTGCCAGCAGTTTCAAACTAGCGGGGGCCCTAGAAGAGACCCAGTACTTC
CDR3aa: CASSFKLAGALEETQYF

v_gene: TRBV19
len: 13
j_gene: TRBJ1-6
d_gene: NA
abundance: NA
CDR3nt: TGTGCCAGTAGCCTCTTAAATAATTCACCCCTCCACTTT
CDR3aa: CASSLLNNSPLHF

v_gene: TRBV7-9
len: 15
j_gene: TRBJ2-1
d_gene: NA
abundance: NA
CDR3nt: TGTGCCAGCAGCTTGTTCAGGGTGGAATACAATGAGCAGTTCTTC
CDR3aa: CASSLFRVEYNEQFF

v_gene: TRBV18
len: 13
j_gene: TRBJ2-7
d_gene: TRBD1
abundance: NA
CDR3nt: TGTGCCAGCTCACCTGGGACAGGGGTCGAGCAGTACTTC
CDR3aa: CASSPGTGVEQYF

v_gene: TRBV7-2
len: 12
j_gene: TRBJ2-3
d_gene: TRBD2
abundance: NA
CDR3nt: TGTGCCAGCAGCGGGGGGGCAGATACGCAGTATTTT
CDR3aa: CASSGGADTQYF

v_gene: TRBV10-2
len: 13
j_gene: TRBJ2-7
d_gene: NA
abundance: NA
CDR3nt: TGCGCCAGCAGTCGGGGGCTCTCCTACGAGCAGTACTTC
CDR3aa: CASSRGLSYEQYF

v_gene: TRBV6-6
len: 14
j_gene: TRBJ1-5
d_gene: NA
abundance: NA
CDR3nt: TGTGCCAGCAGTACACTGGACAGCAATCAGCCCCAGCATTTT
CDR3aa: CASSTLDSNQPQHF

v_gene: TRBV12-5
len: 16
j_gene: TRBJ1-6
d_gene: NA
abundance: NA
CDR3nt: TGTGCTAGTGGTTTGGTACTGGGGGCGCAGGATTCACCCCTCCACTTT
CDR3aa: CASGLVLGAQDSPLHF

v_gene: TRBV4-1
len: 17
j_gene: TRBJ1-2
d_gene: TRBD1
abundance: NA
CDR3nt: TGCGCCAGCAGCCAAGGCGCGACAGGGAGCCTTGACTATGGCTACACCTTC
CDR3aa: CASSQGATGSLDYGYTF

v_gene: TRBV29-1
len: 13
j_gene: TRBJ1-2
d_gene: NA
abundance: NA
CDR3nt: TGCAGCGCTGACAAGGTCACTCGGGATGGCTACACCTTC
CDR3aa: CSADKVTRDGYTF

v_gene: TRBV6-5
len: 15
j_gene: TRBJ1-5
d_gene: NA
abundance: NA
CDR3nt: TGTGCCAGCAGCCTCGACACCTATAGCAATCAGCCCCAGCATTTT
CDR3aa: CASSLDTYSNQPQHF

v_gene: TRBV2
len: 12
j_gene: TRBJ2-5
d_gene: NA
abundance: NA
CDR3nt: TGTGCCAGCAGGGACCTCCAAGAGACCCAGTACTTC
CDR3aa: CASRDLQETQYF

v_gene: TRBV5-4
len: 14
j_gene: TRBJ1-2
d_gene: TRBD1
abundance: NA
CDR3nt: TGTGCCAGCACTGACAGGGTAGGAAACTATGGCTACACCTTC
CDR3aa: CASTDRVGNYGYTF

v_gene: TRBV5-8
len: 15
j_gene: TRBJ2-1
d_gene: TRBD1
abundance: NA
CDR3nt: TGTGCCAGCAGCTGGGACCCCAGGGGGTGGAATGAGCAGTTCTTC
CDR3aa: CASSWDPRGWNEQFF

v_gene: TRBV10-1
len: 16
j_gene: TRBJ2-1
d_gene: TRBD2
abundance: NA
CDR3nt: TGCGCCACCCAGAAATCCCTAGCGGGGTCCTACAATGAGCAGTTCTTC
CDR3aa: CATQKSLAGSYNEQFF

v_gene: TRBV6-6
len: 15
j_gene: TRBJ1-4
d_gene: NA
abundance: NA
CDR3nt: TGTGCCAGCAGTACCTCACAGGCACTTAATGAAAAACTGTTTTTT
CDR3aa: CASSTSQALNEKLFF

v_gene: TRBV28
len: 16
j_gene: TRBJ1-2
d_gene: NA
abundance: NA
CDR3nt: TGTGCCAGCAGTTCCTCCCGGAGAGGGCTAAGCTATGGCTACACCTTC
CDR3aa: CASSSSRRGLSYGYTF

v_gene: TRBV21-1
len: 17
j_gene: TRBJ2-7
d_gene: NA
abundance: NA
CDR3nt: TGTGCCAGCAGCAAAGAGAGGGGGACTAGCAACTCCTACGAGCAGTACTTC
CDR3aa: CASSKERGTSNSYEQYF

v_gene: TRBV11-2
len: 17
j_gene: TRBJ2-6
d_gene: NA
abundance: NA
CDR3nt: TGTGCCAGCAGCGCCGTCGGGTTGAGTTCTGGGGCCAACGTCCTGACTTTC
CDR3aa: CASSAVGLSSGANVLTF